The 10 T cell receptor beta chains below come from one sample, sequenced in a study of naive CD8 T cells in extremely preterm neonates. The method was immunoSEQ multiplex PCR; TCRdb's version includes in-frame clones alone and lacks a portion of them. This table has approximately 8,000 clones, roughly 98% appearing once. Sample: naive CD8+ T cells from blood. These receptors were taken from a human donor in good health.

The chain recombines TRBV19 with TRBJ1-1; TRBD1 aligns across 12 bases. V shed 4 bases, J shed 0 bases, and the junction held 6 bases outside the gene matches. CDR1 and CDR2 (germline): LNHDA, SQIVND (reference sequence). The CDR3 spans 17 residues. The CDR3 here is CASSKPGQGAMNTEAFF. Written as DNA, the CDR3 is TGTGCCAGTAGTAAACCGGGACAGGGGGCAATGAACACTGAAGCTTTCTTT.

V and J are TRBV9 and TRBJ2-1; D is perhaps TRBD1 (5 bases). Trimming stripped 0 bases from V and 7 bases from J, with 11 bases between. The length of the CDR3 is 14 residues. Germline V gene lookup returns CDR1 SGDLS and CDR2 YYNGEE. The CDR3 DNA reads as TGTGCCAGCAGCGTAGCTCAGGGTTCTAATGAGCAGTTCTTC. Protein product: CASSVAQGSNEQFF. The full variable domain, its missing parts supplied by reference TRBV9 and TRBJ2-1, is DSGVTQTPKHLITATGQRVTLRCSPRSGDLSVYWYQQSLDQGLQFLIQYYNGEERAKGNILERFSAQQFPDLHSELNLSSLELGDSALYFCASSVAQGSNEQFFGPGTRLTVL.

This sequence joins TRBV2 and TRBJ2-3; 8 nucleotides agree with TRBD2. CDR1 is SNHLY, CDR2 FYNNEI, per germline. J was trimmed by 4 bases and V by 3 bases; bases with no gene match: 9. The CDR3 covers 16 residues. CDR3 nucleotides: TGTGCCAGCAGTGAGGAGCCAGCGGGGGACCCAGATACGCAGTATTTT. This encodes CASSEEPAGDPDTQYF. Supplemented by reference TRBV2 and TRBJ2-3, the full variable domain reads EPEVTQTPSHQVTQMGQEVILRCVPISNHLYFYWYRQILGQKVEFLVSFYNNEISEKSEIFDDQFSVERPDGSNFTLKIRSTKLEDSAMYFCASSEEPAGDPDTQYFGPGTRLTVL.

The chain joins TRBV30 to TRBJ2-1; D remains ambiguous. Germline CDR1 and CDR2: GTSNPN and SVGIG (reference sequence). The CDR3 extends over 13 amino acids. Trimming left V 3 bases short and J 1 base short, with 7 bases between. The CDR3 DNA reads TGTGCCTGGAGGAGAAAATCCTACAATGAGCAGTTCTTC. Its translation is CAWRRKSYNEQFF.

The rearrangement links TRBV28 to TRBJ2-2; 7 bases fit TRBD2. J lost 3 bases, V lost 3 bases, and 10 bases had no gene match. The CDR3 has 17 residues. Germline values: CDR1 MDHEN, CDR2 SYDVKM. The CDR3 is CASSFSERDVHTGELFF. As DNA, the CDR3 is TGTGCCAGCAGTTTCTCAGAGCGGGACGTCCACACCGGGGAGCTGTTTTTT.

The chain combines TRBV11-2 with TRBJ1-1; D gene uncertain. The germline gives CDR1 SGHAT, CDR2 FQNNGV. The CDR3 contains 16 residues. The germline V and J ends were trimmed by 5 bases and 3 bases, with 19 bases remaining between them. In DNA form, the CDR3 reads TGTGCCAGCAGCCACCCGGTGGCAGGCGCCTACACTGAAGCTTTCTTT. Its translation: CASSHPVAGAYTEAFF.

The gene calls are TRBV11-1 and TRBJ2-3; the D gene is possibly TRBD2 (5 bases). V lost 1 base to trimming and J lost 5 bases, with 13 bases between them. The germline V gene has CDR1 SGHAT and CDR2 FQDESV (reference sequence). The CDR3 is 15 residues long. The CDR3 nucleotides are TGTGCCAGCAGCTTAGAAACTAGAGGAAGAGATACGCAGTATTTT. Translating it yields CASSLETRGRDTQYF.

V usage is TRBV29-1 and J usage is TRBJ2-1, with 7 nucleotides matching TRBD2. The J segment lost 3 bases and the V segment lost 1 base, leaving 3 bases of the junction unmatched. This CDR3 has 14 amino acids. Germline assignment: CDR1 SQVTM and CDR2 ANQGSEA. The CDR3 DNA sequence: TGCAGCGTTGAAGGGGGGACTATCTACAATGAGCAGTTCTTC. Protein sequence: CSVEGGTIYNEQFF.

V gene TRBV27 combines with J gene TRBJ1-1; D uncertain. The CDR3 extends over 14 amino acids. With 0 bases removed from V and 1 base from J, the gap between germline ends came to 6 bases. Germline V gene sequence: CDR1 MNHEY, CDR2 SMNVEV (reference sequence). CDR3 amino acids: CASSLSWANTEAFF. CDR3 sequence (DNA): TGTGCCAGCAGTTTATCGTGGGCGAACACTGAAGCTTTCTTT.

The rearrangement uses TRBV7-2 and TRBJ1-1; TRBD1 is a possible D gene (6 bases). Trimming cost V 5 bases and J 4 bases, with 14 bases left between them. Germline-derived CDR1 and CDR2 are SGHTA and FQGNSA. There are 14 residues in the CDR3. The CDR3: CASSPGQWGTEAFF. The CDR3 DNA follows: TGTGCCAGCAGCCCTGGACAGTGGGGCACTGAAGCTTTCTTT.